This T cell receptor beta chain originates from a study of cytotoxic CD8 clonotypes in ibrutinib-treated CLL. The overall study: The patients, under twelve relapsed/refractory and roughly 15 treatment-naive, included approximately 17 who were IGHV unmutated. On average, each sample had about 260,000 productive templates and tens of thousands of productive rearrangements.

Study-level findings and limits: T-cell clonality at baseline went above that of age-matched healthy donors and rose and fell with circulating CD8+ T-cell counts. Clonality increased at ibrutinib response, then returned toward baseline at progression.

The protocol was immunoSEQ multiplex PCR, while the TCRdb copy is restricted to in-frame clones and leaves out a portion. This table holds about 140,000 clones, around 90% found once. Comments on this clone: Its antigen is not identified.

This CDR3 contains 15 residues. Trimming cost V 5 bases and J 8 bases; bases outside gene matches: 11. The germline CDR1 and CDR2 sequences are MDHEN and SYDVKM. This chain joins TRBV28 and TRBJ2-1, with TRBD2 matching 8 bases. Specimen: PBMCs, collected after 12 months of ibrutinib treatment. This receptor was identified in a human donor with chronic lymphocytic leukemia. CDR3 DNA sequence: TGTGCCAGCAGTCCCCATCCGGGGGGGCCAGATGAGCAGTTCTTC. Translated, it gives CASSPHPGGPDEQFF. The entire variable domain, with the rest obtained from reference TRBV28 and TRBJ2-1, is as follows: DVKVTQSSRYLVKRTGEKVFLECVQDMDHENMFWYRQDPGLGLRLIYFSYDVKMKEKGDIPEGYSVSREKKERFSLILESASTNQTSMYLCASSPHPGGPDEQFFGPGTRLTVL.